The sample holds a few counts of the clone carrying this TCR beta chain. The antigen is unknown. Template switching created a universal primer site, and the cDNA included unique molecular identifiers. TCRdb recomputed calls from the 5' RACE reads with MiXCR, one row per CDR3 protein. There are roughly 1,500,000 distinct CDR3 sequences in the sample; under 35% occur only once, and 0.25% to 0.3% lies in the top ten. This record belongs to a study of identical twins. The study's findings and limits: With beta out-of-frame sequences, excess sharing by twins was weaker. The authors drew conclusions from cross-sectional statistical analysis rather than following the same donors.

This clonotype originated in a newborn girl in good health. What was sequenced was cord blood.

The CDR3 sequence is CSARVSRGGAKNIQYF. CDR3 bases: TGCAGTGCTAGAGTCTCGCGGGGGGGAGCCAAAAACATTCAGTACTTC. This chain joins TRBV20-1 and TRBJ2-4; the match to TRBD2 covers 9 bases. V lost 1 base and J lost 0; bases outside the gene matches: 4. Germline V gene data show CDR1 as DFQATT and CDR2 as SNEGSKA (reference sequence). The CDR3 consists of 16 residues.